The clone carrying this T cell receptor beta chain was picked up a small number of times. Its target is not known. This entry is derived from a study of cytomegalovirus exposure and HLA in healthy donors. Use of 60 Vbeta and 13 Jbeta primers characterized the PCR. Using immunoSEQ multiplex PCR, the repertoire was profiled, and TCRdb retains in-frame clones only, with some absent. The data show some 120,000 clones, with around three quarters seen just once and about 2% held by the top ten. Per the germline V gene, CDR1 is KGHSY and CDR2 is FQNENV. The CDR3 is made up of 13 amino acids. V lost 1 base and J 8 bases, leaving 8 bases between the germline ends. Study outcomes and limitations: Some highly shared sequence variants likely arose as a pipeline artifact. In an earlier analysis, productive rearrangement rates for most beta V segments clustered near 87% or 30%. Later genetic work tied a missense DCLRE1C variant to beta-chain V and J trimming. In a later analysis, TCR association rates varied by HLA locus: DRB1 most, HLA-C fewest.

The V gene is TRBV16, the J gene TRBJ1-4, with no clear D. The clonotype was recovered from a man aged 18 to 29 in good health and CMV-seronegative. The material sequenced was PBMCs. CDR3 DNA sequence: TGTGCCAGCAGCCAATTGGGTAGCGAAAAACTGTTTTTT. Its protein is CASSQLGSEKLFF.